This TCR beta chain was retrieved from a study of radiation and T cells in renal cell carcinoma. Whole-study results and caveats: Top tumor clonotypes rose in blood 2 weeks post-radiation, then contracted. Pretreatment tumor biopsies were lacking, so baseline clonotypes are unknown.

Time point described: blood 2 weeks post-SBRT. The sample's treatment: 15 Gy SBRT to primary tumor, nephrectomy 4 weeks later. This renal cell carcinoma was of the clear cell type. This CDR3 has 13 residues. Germline assignment: CDR1 MNHEY and CDR2 SVGAGI. The ends lost 5 bases at V and 6 bases at J; junction bases unmatched: 7. Points on this clone: What it binds is unknown.

Some clones are missing from TCRdb's copy, which holds only in-frame ones; the method was immunoSEQ multiplex PCR. The sample has some 130,000 clones, around 89% seen once. The sequencing used blood, collected from a patient whose treatment included radiotherapy and nephrectomy. The receptor's source is a woman in her 70s with renal cell carcinoma. The chain uses TRBV6-5 and TRBJ2-7, with TRBD2 identical over 7 bases. The CDR3 region is CASSLGGISEQYF. The CDR3 region has the DNA TGTGCCAGCAGTCTCGGGGGGATCTCCGAGCAGTACTTC.